This T cell receptor (beta chain) derives from a study of shared clonotypes between healthy human individuals. Study-wide points: Few donors limited the genetic and exposure-history diversity represented.

Turning to this clone: Its specificity is not known. The sample has other DNA sequences that encode this CDR3 too.

The ends were cut back, 3 bases at V and 4 bases at J, with 13 bases in the middle. The CDR3 spans 14 residues. Germline assignment: CDR1 GTSNPN and CDR2 SVGIG (reference sequence). None of the donors, who were healthy HIV-negative adults, had recently had acute infections or vaccinations. Each unsorted sample relied on about 90 million PBMCs as its source of genomic DNA. For each subset, genomic DNA was distributed in equal portions over several immunoSEQ plates. Method: immunoSEQ multiplex PCR; TCRdb's copy keeps in-frame clones and lacks some. This table holds about 99,000 clones, over 40% found once.

Input material: PBMCs. This TCR was recovered from a woman in her 40s in good health. Some clones in this sample may be carry-over from other donors' samples. The rearrangement links TRBV30 to TRBJ1-5; D is possibly TRBD1 (6 bases). The CDR3 is CAWSTGTLNQPQHF. CDR3 DNA sequence: TGTGCCTGGAGCACCGGGACACTAAATCAGCCCCAGCATTTT.